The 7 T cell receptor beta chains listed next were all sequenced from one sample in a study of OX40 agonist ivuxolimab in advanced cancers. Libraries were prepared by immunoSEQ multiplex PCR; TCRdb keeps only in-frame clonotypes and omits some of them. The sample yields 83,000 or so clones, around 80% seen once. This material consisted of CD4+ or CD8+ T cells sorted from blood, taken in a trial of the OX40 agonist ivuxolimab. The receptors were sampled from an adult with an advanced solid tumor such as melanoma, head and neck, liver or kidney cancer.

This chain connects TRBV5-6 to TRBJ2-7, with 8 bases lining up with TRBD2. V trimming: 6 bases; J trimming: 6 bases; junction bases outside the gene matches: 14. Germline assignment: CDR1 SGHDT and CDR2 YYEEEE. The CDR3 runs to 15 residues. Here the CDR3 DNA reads TGTGCCAGCACCAGACCCGTAGCGGGGTTACGCGAGCAGTACTTC. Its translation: CASTRPVAGLREQYF.

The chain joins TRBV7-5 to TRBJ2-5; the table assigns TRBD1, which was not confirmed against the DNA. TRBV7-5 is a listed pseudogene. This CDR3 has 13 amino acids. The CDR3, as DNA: TGTGCCAGAAGCCTGCACAAGGGGGAGACCCAGTACTTC. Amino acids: CARSLHKGETQYF.

The CDR3 DNA is TGTGCCAGCAGCTTGTTAACAACTAATGAAAAACTGTTTTTT. Protein sequence: CASSLLTTNEKLFF. The rearrangement links TRBV5-4 to TRBJ1-4; D is ambiguous. The germline V gene has CDR1 SGHNT and CDR2 YYREEE (reference sequence). Trimming left V 1 base short and J 0 bases short, with 4 bases between. The CDR3 has 14 residues.

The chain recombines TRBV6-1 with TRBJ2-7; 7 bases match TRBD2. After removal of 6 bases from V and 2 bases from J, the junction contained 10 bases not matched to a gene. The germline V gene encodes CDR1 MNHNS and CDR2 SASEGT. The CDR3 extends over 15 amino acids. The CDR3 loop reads CASRRGGGSTYEQYF. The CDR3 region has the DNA TGTGCCAGCAGGAGGGGCGGGGGATCAACCTACGAGCAGTACTTC.

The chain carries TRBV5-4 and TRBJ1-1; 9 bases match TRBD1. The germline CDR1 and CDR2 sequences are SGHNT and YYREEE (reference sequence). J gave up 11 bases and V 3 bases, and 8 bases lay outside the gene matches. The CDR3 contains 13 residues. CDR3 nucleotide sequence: TGTGCCAGCAGCTGGTGGGGACAGGGACGGGCTTTCTTT. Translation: CASSWWGQGRAFF.

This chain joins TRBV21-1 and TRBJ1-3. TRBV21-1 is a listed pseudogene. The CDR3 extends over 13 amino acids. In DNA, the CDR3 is TGTGCCAGCCCCGGCGAAAAAGGAAACACCATATATTTT. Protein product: CASPGEKGNTIYF.

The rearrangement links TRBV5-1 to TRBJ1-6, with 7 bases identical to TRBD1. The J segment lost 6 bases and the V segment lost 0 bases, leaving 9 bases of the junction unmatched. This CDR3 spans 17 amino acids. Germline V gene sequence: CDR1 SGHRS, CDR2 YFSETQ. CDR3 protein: CASSLGYPGTANSPLHF. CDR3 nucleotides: TGCGCCAGCAGCTTGGGATACCCCGGGACAGCTAATTCACCCCTCCACTTT.